This T cell receptor (beta chain) is from a study of T cell responses to AZD1222 COVID-19 vaccine. CDR1 is MNHEY and CDR2 is SMNVEV in the germline V gene (reference sequence). V was clipped by 5 bases and J by 7 bases; unmatched bases: 9. The CDR3 spans 15 residues. The repertoire was sequenced with immunoSEQ multiplex PCR; TCRdb's copy has only in-frame clones and lacks some. The table shows 100,000 to 150,000 clones, with about 87% occurring only once. The gene calls are TRBV27 and TRBJ2-1, with 9 bases lining up with TRBD1. Specimen: peripheral blood, collected on day 0 of AZD1222 vaccination. This receptor was identified in an adult in good health. The CDR3 DNA follows: TGTGCCAGCAGTCTCACAGGGGGCCTTGGGAATGAGCAGTTCTTC. Amino acid sequence: CASSLTGGLGNEQFF.